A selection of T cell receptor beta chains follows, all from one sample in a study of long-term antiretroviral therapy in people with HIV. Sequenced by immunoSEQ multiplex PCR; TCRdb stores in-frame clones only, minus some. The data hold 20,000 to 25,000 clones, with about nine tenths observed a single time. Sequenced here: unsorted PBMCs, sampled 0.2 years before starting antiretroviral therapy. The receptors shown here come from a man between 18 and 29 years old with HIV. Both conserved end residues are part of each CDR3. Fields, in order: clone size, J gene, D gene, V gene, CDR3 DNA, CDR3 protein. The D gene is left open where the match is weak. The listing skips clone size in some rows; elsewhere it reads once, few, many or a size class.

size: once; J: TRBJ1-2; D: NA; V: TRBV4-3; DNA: TGCGCCAGCAGCCAAGTTTTAGCGGCAGTTGATGGCTACACCTTC; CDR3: CASSQVLAAVDGYTF
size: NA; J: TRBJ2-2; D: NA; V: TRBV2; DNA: TGTGCCAGCAGTGGAGCGTACACCGGGGAGCTGTTTTTT; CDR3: CASSGAYTGELFF
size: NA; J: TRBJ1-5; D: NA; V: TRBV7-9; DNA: TGTGCCAGCAGCTCTCAAACAGGTGGAGGGCCCCAGCATTTT; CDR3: CASSSQTGGGPQHF
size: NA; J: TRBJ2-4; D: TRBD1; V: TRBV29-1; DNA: TGCAGCGTTGGCGGGACAGGCACCTCTTTAGCCAAAAACATTCAGTACTTC; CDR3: CSVGGTGTSLAKNIQYF
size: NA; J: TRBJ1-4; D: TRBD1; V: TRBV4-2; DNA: TGTGCCAGCAGCCAGGGAGCCGGACAGGGAGTGAATAATGAAAAACTGTTTTTT; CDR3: CASSQGAGQGVNNEKLFF
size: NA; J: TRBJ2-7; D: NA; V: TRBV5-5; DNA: TGTGCCAGCAGCGCCGGGACGAAAAACTCCTACGAGCAGTACTTC; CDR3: CASSAGTKNSYEQYF
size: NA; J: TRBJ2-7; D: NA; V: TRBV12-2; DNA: TGTGCAAGTCGGTATGCTAGCGGGGGGCTCGAGGACGAGCAGTACTTC; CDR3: CASRYASGGLEDEQYF
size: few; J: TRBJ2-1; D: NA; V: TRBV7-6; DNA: TGTGCCAGCAGCTTATCCGGGCGCTACAATGAGCAGTTCTTC; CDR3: CASSLSGRYNEQFF
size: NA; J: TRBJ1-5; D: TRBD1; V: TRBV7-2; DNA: TGTGCCAGCAGCCCCTCAGGGGGAAATCAGCCCCAGCATTTT; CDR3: CASSPSGGNQPQHF
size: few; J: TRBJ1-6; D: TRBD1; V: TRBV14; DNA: TGTGCCAGCAGCCTCCCCCGGACAGGAAAATATAATTCACCCCTCCACTTT; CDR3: CASSLPRTGKYNSPLHF
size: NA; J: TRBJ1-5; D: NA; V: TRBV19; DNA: TGTGCCAGTAGCCGCCGACAAAATAGCAATCAGCCCCAGCATTTT; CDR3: CASSRRQNSNQPQHF
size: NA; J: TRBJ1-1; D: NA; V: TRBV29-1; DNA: TGCAGCGTTGAAGAAAATGGCCTGAACACTGAAGCTTTCTTT; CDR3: CSVEENGLNTEAFF
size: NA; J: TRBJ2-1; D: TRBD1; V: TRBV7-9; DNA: TGTGCCAGCAGCGCAAACAGGGGGCGGAATGAGCAGTTCTTC; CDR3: CASSANRGRNEQFF
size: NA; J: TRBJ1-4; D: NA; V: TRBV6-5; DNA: TGTGCCAGCAGTTACTCTGAGGGGGGAAAACTGTTTTTT; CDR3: CASSYSEGGKLFF
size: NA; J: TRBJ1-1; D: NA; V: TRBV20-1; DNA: TGCAGTGCTAGGGAGGCCACTGAAGCTTTCTTT; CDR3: CSAREATEAFF
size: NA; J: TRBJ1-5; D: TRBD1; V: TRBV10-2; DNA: TGCGCCAGCGGATGGGACAGGGTTCAGCCCCAGCATTTT; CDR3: CASGWDRVQPQHF
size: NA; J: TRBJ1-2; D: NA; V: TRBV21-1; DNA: TGTGCCAGCAGCAAATGCGGACAGGGGGCTTGGTATGGCTACACCTTC; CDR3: CASSKCGQGAWYGYTF
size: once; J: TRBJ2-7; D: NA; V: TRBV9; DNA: TGTGCCAGCAGCCCAAACCGGGACCCATTCTACGAGCAGTACTTC; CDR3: CASSPNRDPFYEQYF
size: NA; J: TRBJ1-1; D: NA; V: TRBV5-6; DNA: TGTGCCAGCAGCTTGGGGGTGGGAACTGAAGCTTTCTTT; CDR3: CASSLGVGTEAFF
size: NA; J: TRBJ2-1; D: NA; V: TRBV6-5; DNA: TGTGCCAGCAGTTCCAGAGTGGTGGGTGAGCAGTTCTTC; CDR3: CASSSRVVGEQFF
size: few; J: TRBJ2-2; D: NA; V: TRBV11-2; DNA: TGTGCCAGCAGCCCCCGTGGCCAGGGACTTTTCCCCGGGGAGCTGTTTTTT; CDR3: CASSPRGQGLFPGELFF
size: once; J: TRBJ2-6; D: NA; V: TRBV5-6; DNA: TGTGCCAGCAGCGGAGGACTGACCTCTGGGGCCAACGTCCTGACTTTC; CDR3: CASSGGLTSGANVLTF
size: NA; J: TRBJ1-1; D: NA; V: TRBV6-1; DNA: TGTGCCAGCACTTCCATAGGGAGCAAAGCTTTCTTT; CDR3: CASTSIGSKAFF
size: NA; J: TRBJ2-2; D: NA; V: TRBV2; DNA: TGTGCCAGCAGAGTACAGGTTTCCACCACCGGGGAGCTGTTTTTT; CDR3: CASRVQVSTTGELFF
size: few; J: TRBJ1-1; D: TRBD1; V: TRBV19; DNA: TGTGCCAGTAGTCCAGGACAGGGGTGGACTGAAGCTTTCTTT; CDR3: CASSPGQGWTEAFF
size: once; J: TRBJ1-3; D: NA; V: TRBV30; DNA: TGTGCCTGGCGCGGGGGGAGTATCTCTGGAAACACCATATATTTT; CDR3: CAWRGGSISGNTIYF
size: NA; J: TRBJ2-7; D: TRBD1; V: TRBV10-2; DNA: TGCGCCAGCAGGGGACAGGATTCCTACGAGCAGTACTTC; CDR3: CASRGQDSYEQYF
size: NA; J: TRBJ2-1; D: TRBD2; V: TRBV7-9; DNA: TGTGCCAGCATTCTAGCGGGAGCCGGAACCTACAATGAGCAGTTCTTC; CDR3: CASILAGAGTYNEQFF
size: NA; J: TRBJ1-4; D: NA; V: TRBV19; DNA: TGTGCCTCCCGGAGGGGAAAAAAACTGTTTTTT; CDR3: CASRRGKKLFF
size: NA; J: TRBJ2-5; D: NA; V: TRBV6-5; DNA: TGTGCCAGCAGTTACATGAGTCGGGAGACCCAGTACTTC; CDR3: CASSYMSRETQYF
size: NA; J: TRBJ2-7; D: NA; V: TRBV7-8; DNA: TGTGCCAGCAGCTTGGGGGGCCTAGGGACGGCCCTCGAGCAGTACTTC; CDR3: CASSLGGLGTALEQYF
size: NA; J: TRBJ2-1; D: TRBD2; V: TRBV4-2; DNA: TGTGCCAGCAGCGGGGCTAGCGGGAGGAATGAGCAGTTCTTC; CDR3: CASSGASGRNEQFF